A single sample is the source of the 13 T cell receptor beta chains below, sequenced in a study of blood T cell repertoires in COVID-19. Sequencing used immunoSEQ multiplex PCR; TCRdb keeps in-frame clones, though not all of them. The repertoire includes 90,000 to 110,000 clones, more than 80% of them detected once, and around a tenth sits in the top ten. The sample comprised peripheral blood. These receptors were collected from a woman aged 70-85 years with acute or convalescent COVID-19.

This chain joins TRBV27 and TRBJ2-1; 8 bases map to TRBD2. J gave up 4 bases and V 5 bases, and 4 bases lay outside the gene matches. This CDR3 contains 14 residues. Germline V gene sequence: CDR1 MNHEY, CDR2 SMNVEV (reference sequence). DNA of the CDR3: TGTGCCAGCAGTAAGCGGGGGAGTTACAATGAGCAGTTCTTC. It yields the protein CASSKRGSYNEQFF.

In nucleotides, the CDR3 is TGTGCCAGCAGCACCCCAGGGAATGAGCAGTTCTTC. It translates to CASSTPGNEQFF. V usage is TRBV7-2 and J usage is TRBJ2-1; D possibly corresponds to TRBD1 (5 bases). The CDR3 has 12 residues. V was shortened by 5 bases and J by 7 bases, with 9 bases between the two germline ends. CDR1 is SGHTA, CDR2 FQGNSA, per germline.

This chain links TRBV7-8 with TRBJ2-7; D not resolved. Germline CDR1 and CDR2: SGHVS and FQNEAQ. V lost 7 bases to trimming and J lost 0 bases, with 10 bases between them. CDR3 length equals 13 residues. The CDR3 DNA follows: TGTGCCAGCACCGCGGCTAGCTCCTACGAGCAGTACTTC. Translation: CASTAASSYEQYF. Drawing the rest from reference TRBV7-8 and TRBJ2-7, the complete variable domain is GAGVSQSPRYKVAKRGQDVALRCDPISGHVSLFWYQQALGQGPEFLTYFQNEAQLDKSGLPSDRFFAERPEGSVSTLKIQRTQQEDSAVYLCASTAASSYEQYFGPGTRLTVT.

This clone appeared once. This rearrangement joins TRBV11-2 to TRBJ2-5, with D unclear. This CDR3 spans 15 amino acids. V dropped 0 bases and J dropped 2 bases, with 10 bases sitting between them. Germline CDR1 and CDR2: SGHAT and FQNNGV. The CDR3 is CASSLDPQIQETQYF. The CDR3 region has the DNA TGTGCCAGCAGCTTAGATCCCCAGATACAAGAGACCCAGTACTTC.

The chain joins TRBV7-2 to TRBJ2-5; D call uncertain. V shed 2 bases and J shed 4 bases, with 8 bases lying between them. The CDR3 spans 13 residues. Germline lookup yields CDR1 SGHTA and CDR2 FQGNSA. The CDR3 protein is CASSLNRRETQYF. CDR3 in DNA: TGTGCCAGCAGCTTAAACAGAAGAGAGACCCAGTACTTC.

The rearrangement links TRBV13 to TRBJ1-2, with 7 bases fitting TRBD1. Germline V gives CDR1 PRHDT, CDR2 FYEKMQ (reference sequence). V was clipped by 5 bases and J by 6 bases; unmatched bases: 6. The CDR3 runs 13 residues. The CDR3 bases are TGTGCCAGCAGCCTGGACAGGTCTCATGGCTACACCTTC. Protein sequence: CASSLDRSHGYTF.

The CDR3 region has the DNA TGTGCCAGCTCAGGAGGGACAGGGCCTGACCGCTACACCTTC. This gives the protein CASSGGTGPDRYTF. This chain links TRBV18 with TRBJ1-2, with TRBD1 matching 9 bases. Per the germline V gene, CDR1 is KGHSH and CDR2 is LQKENI. Trimming at V came to 5 bases and at J to 9 bases, leaving 10 bases not matched to a gene. There are 14 residues in the CDR3.

The chain has TRBV3-1 (or the pseudogene TRBV3-2) and TRBJ2-7, with 9 bases aligning to TRBD1. The V and J ends lost 3 bases and 2 bases, in that order; junction bases with no gene match: 5. The length of the CDR3 is 15 residues. The germline V gene encodes CDR1 LGHDT and CDR2 YNNKEL (reference sequence). The CDR3, as DNA: TGTGCCAGCAGCCACCCGGGACAGGGCACCTACGAGCAGTACTTC. This gives the protein CASSHPGQGTYEQYF.

This sequence joins TRBV6-2 or TRBV6-3 and TRBJ1-2; D uncertain. V was shortened by 5 bases and J by 4 bases, with 8 bases between the two germline ends. CDR1 and CDR2 from the germline V gene are MNHEY and SVGEGT. The CDR3 extends over 12 amino acids. The CDR3 region is CASSPLGYGYTF. The CDR3 coding sequence is TGTGCCAGCAGTCCGCTAGGCTATGGCTACACCTTC.

The rearrangement joins TRBV10-2 to TRBJ2-7; D is undetermined. CDR3 length: 12 residues. The germline gives CDR1 WSHSY, CDR2 SAAADI. The germline V and J ends were trimmed by 4 bases and 7 bases, with 11 bases remaining between them. The CDR3 region has the DNA TGCGCCAGCAGTGTTTCCGGGTATGAGCAGTACTTC. Protein product: CASSVSGYEQYF.

The table lists this clone with a count of one. V is TRBV11-2 and J is TRBJ2-3; weak D call: TRBD1 (6 bases). The CDR3 is 14 amino acids. The V end lost 1 base, the J end lost 3 bases, and 8 bases lay between the germline ends. Germline CDR1 reads SGHAT; CDR2 reads FQNNGV. CDR3 DNA sequence: TGTGCCAGCAGCTTAGTCAGGGGAACAGATACGCAGTATTTT. It translates to CASSLVRGTDTQYF. The variable domain in full, with the rest retrieved from reference TRBV11-2 and TRBJ2-3, is EAGVAQSPRYKIIEKRQSVAFWCNPISGHATLYWYQQILGQGPKLLIQFQNNGVVDDSQLPKDRFSAERLKGVDSTLKIQPAKLEDSAVYLCASSLVRGTDTQYFGPGTRLTVL.

The chain is built from TRBV11-1 and TRBJ2-5, with TRBD2 matching over 8 bases. The V gene end was trimmed by 5 bases and the J gene end by 5 bases; junction bases not matched to a gene: 13. The germline V gene has CDR1 SGHAT and CDR2 FQDESV (reference sequence). The CDR3 length is 16 residues. CDR3: CASSRWERGSGETQYF. DNA of the CDR3: TGTGCCAGCAGCCGGTGGGAGCGGGGGTCGGGGGAGACCCAGTACTTC.

The V gene is TRBV7-6, the J gene TRBJ2-3; 7 positions match TRBD2. V lost 4 bases to trimming and J lost 3 bases; unmatched junction nucleotides: 7. Per the germline V gene, CDR1 is SGHVS and CDR2 is FNYEAQ. The CDR3 sequence is 15 residues long. CDR3 in amino acids: CASSSRKAGTDTQYF. The CDR3 DNA sequence: TGTGCCAGCAGCTCCCGAAAAGCGGGAACAGATACGCAGTATTTT.